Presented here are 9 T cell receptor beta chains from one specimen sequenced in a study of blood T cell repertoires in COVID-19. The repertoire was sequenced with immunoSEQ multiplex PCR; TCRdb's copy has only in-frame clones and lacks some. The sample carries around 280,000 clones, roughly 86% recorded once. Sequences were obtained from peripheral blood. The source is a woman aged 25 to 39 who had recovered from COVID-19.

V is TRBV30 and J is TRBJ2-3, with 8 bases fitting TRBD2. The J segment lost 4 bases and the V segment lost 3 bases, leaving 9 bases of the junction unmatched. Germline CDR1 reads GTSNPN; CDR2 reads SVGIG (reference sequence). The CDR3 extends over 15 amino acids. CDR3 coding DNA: TGTGCCTGGAGACAGGGACTAGTGGGGTCAGATACGCAGTATTTT. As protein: CAWRQGLVGSDTQYF.

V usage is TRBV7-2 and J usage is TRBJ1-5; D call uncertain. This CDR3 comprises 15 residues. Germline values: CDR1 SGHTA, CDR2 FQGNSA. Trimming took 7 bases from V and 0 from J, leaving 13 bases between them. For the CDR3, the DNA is TGTGCCAGCACCCCCAGACACGCTAGCAATCAGCCCCAGCATTTT. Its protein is CASTPRHASNQPQHF.

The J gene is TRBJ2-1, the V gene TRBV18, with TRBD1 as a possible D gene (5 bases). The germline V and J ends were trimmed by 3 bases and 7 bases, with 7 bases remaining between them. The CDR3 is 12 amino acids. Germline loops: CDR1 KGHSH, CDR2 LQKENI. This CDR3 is CASSPGPNEQFF. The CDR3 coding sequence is TGTGCCAGCTCACCGGGGCCAAATGAGCAGTTCTTC.

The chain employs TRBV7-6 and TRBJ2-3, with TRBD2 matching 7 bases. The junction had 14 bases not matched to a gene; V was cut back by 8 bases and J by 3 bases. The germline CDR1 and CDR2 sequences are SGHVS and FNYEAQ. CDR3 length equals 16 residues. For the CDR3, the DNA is TGTGCCAGCTCCGGGGAGGAAGCGGGGTTAACAGATACGCAGTATTTT. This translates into CASSGEEAGLTDTQYF.

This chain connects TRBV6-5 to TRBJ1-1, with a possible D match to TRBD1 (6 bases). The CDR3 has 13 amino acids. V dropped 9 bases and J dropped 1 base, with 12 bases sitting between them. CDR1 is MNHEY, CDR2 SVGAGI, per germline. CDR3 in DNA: TGTGCCAGTGAGTTGGGGGCGAACACTGAAGCTTTCTTT. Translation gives CASELGANTEAFF.

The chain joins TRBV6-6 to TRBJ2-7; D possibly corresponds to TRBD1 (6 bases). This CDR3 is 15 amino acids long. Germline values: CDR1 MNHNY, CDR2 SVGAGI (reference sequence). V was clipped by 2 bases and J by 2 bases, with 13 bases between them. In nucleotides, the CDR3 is TGTGCCAGCAGTTACCCGACAGGTGACGCCTACGAGCAGTACTTC. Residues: CASSYPTGDAYEQYF.

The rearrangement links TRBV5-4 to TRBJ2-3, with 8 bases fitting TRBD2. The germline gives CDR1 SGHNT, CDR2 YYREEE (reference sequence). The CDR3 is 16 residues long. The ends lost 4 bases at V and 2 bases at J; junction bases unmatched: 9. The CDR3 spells CASSPGVAGYTDTQYF. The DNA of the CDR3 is TGTGCCAGCAGCCCTGGGGTAGCGGGGTACACAGATACGCAGTATTTT.

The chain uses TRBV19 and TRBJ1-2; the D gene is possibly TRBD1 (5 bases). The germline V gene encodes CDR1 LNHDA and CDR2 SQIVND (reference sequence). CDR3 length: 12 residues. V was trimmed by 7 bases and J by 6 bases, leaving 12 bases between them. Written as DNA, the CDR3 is TGTGCCAGTACTGCGGCAGGGAATGGCTACACCTTC. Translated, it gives CASTAAGNGYTF. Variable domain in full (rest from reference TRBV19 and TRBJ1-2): DGGITQSPKYLFRKEGQNVTLSCEQNLNHDAMYWYRQDPGQGLRLIYYSQIVNDFQKGDIAEGYSVSREKKESFPLTVTSAQKNPTAFYLCASTAAGNGYTFGSGTRLTVV.

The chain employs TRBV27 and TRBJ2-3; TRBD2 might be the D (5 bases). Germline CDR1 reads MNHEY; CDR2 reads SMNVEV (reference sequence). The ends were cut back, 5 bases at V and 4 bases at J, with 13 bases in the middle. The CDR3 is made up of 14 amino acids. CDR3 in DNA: TGTGCCAGCAGTGATGCGGACTCACCAGATACGCAGTATTTT. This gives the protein CASSDADSPDTQYF.